This paragraph covers one TCR beta chain sequence. This sample was included in a study of shared clonotypes between healthy human individuals. Sequenced by immunoSEQ multiplex PCR; TCRdb stores in-frame clones only, minus some. Here the sample spans 530,000 or so clones, over 75% being singletons. The CDR3 sequence is 14 residues long. Trimming at V came to 6 bases and at J to 1 base, leaving 5 bases not matched to a gene. Germline assignment: CDR1 MNHEY and CDR2 SVGAGI. The genes are TRBV6-5 and TRBJ1-1, with 7 bases fitting TRBD1. Material: PBMCs. This receptor was obtained from a middle-aged woman in good health. Some clones in this sample may be carry-over from other donors' samples. CDR3 region: CASRSDRENTEAFF. The CDR3 DNA reads as TGTGCCAGCAGGAGTGACAGGGAGAACACTGAAGCTTTCTTT.